This T cell receptor beta chain was observed in a study of T cell changes during pregnancy in multiple sclerosis. Measured with immunoSEQ multiplex PCR; TCRdb has only the in-frame clones, and not every one. The data show about 70,000 clones, approximately 94% seen once. The CDR3 is 13 amino acids. Germline V gene sequence: CDR1 ENHRY, CDR2 SYGVKD. The V and J ends lost 11 bases and 2 bases respectively, with 14 bases between them. This sample comprised peripheral blood, obtained in the third trimester of pregnancy. The source of this sequence is a female donor with multiple sclerosis, enrolled in a pregnancy study. This chain connects TRBV10-3 to TRBJ2-3; D possibly corresponds to TRBD1 (6 bases). CDR3 sequence (DNA): TGTGCCTCACAGGGCGGTGCCACAGATACGCAGTATTTT. It encodes CASQGGATDTQYF.